This entry is about one T cell receptor beta chain. Its antigen remains undetermined. The sample holds no much larger clone one base away, and base qualities are not on file. Each donor gave one peripheral blood draw, roughly 120 mL on average, collected into heparinised tubes. Using a panel that included CD45RO, CCR7, CD25, CD127, CD95 and CD27, naive, central memory, regulatory and stem cell-like memory CD4+ T cells were sorted on a BD FACSAria II. Purity was above 98% for every sorted population. PBMCs were separated immediately by Lymphoprep density gradient centrifugation and were stained directly, without being cultured. So that batch effects would be minimized, each experiment stained and sorted samples in pairs, pairing one healthy donor with one patient. This sample is drawn from a study of beta chain features in type 1 diabetes (dated by TCRdb to 2017 to 2018). Broadly, across the study: Patients and healthy donors did not differ in mean age, gender distribution, total cell number or subset yield. A total of 90 million to 140 million sorted cells were examined across all samples, and RNA yield correlated strongly with the number of cells per subset. The study compared the TCRB repertoires of sorted circulating CD4+ T cell subsets in recently diagnosed type 1 diabetes patients with those in matched healthy donors. Whereas all 28 donors provided naive and central memory subsets, regulatory and stem cell-like memory subsets were isolated from just 8 patients and about 8 healthy donors. Results and caveats for the whole study, not just this receptor: HLA sub-analyses involved small numbers of individuals, so any influence of HLA type on TCRB rearrangement remained unresolved. Shorter templates might be favored by PCR, yet because patient and control samples were amplified and corrected together, any such skew would affect both groups equally. Fewer insertions and more nucleotide deletions at VDJ recombination sites were observed in patients with type 1 diabetes, implying thymic rearrangement abnormalities. Because cDNA was sequenced instead of genomic DNA, activated cells with high expression could be over-represented, although the groups did not differ in activation or CD3 levels. Type 1 diabetes patients showed a moderate but significant shortening of TCRB CDR3 length in all four CD4+ subsets. Naive, central memory and regulatory TCRB repertoires appeared more similar among patients than among healthy donors.

The entire isolated RNA was reverse transcribed using the High Capacity cDNA Reverse Transcription Kit, and thus expressed TCRB transcripts were sequenced. Deep immunoSEQ sequencing was applied to naive, central memory and regulatory T cell samples, giving an average of roughly 3.3 million total reads per sample. Sorted cells were lysed in RLT buffer and RNA was extracted with DNase-treated RNeasy Micro or Mini kits, depending on cell number. Each cell subset was processed on its own to prevent cross-contamination, while patient and healthy donor samples were processed together. The immunoSEQ multiplex PCR was used to amplify TCRB sequences from cDNA, yielding 87-bp fragments that span the CDR3 region. Sequencing of the amplicons was done on the Illumina HiSeq platform. The paper's data handling went like this. Synthetic template baselines were used to correct PCR bias computationally, reads within Hamming distance 2 were collapsed, and singletons that could not be merged were discarded. Reads were aligned to IMGT to assign V, D and J genes, CDR3 length, and insertions or deletions at six rearrangement sites. Clonotype counts were normalized to sorted cell number within each subset before computing true diversity and Gini coefficients with the tcR R package. Repertoire sharing was quantified using the overlap coefficient calculated on TCRB nucleotide sequences. Out-of-frame TCRB sequences from naive cells were analyzed as a proxy for the pre-selection repertoire. Not all clones reach the TCRdb copy of this immuneACCESS table, which keeps in-frame sequences only. Checked studies attribute under half of the gap to unresolved V genes and leave the rest unexplained. V, J and clone size reflect that table, while D and trimming were determined from the DNA. The sample profile shows around 240,000 clones; around 68% of them were found once. Of the sample, approximately 0.053% is held by the ten largest clones.

CDR1 DFQATT and CDR2 SNEGSKA were looked up in the germline V gene (reference sequence). The CDR3 has 10 amino acids, counting the end cysteine and phenylalanine. Only the CDR3 region is kept as DNA, spanning 30 bases read in frame from base 1. The germline ends are 7 bases apart after V is trimmed by 6 bases and J by 6 bases. The source of this sequence is a man aged 25-45 years in good health. Sequencing was performed on naive CD4+ T cells from blood. This sample's cell subset or site label indicates: true naive CD4+ T cells. Rearrangement joined TRBV20-1 to TRBJ2-3; the D gene is not confidently resolved. The DNA sequence reads TGCAGTGCGGAGCCGGATACGCAGTATTTT. Its protein reads: CSAEPDTQYF.